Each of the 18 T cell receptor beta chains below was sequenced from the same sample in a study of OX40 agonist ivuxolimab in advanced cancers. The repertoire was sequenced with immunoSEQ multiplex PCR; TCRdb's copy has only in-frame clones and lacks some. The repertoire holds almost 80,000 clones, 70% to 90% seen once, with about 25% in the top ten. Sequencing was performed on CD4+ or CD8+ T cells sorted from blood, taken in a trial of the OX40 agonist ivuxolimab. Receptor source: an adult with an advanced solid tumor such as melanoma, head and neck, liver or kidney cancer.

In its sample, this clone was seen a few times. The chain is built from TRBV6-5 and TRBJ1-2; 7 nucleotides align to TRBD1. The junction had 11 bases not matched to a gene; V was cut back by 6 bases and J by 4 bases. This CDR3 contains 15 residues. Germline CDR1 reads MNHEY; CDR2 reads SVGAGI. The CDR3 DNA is TGTGCCAGCAGCCCGCTCGAGGCAGGGGGCTATGGCTACACCTTC. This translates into CASSPLEAGGYGYTF.

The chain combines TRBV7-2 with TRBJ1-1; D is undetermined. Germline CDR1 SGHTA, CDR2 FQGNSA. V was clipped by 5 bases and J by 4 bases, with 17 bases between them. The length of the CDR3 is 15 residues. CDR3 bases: TGTGCCAGCAGCCACCCGCCAGGCTTGGCCACTGAAGCTTTCTTT. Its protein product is CASSHPPGLATEAFF.

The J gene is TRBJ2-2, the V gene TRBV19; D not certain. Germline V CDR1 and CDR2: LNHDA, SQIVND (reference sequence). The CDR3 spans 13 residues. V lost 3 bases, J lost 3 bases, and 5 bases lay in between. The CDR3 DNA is TGTGCCAGTAGTATGGGGTACACCGGGGAGCTGTTTTTT. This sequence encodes CASSMGYTGELFF.

The CDR3 bases are TGTGCCAGCAGTGCTGGACAGTCCGACGGTAACACCATATATTTT. This codes for CASSAGQSDGNTIYF. The chain employs TRBV2 and TRBJ1-3; possible D gene TRBD1, 6 bases. There are 15 residues in the CDR3. In germline, CDR1 is SNHLY, CDR2 FYNNEI. V was clipped by 4 bases and J by 7 bases, with 17 bases between them.

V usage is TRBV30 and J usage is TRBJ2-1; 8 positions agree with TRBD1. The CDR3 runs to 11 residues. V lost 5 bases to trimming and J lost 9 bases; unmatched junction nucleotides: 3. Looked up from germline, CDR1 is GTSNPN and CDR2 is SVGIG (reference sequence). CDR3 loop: CAWDRGGEQFF. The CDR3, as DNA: TGTGCCTGGGACAGGGGTGGTGAGCAGTTCTTC.

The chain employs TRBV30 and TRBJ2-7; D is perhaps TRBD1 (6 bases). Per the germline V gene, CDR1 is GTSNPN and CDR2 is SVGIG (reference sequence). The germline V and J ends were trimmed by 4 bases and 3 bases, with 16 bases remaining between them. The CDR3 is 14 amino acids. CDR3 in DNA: TGTGCCTGGACCCCCCAGGGGAGCTACTACGAGCAGTACTTC. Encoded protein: CAWTPQGSYYEQYF. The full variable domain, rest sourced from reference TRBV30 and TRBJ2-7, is SQTIHQWPATLVQPVGSPLSLECTVEGTSNPNLYWYRQAAGRGLQLLFYSVGIGQISSEVPQNLSASRPQDRQFILSSKKLLLSDSGFYLCAWTPQGSYYEQYFGPGTRLTVT.

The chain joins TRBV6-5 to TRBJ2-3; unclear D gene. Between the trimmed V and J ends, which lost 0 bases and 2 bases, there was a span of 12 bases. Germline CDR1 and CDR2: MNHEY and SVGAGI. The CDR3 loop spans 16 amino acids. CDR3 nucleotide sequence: TGTGCCAGCAGTTACTCTCCAAACTCCCACACAGATACGCAGTATTTT. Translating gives CASSYSPNSHTDTQYF.

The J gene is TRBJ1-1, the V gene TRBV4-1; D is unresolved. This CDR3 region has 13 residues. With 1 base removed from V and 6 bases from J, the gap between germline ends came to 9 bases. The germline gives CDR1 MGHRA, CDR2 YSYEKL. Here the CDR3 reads CASSQAYLPEAFF. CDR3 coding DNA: TGCGCCAGCAGCCAAGCATATCTTCCTGAAGCTTTCTTT.

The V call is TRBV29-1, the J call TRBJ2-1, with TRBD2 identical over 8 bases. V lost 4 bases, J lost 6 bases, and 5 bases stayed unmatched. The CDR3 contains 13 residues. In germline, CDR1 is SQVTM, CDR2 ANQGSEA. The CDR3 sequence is CSVGRLARNEQFF. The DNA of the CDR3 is TGCAGCGTTGGACGACTAGCGCGCAATGAGCAGTTCTTC.

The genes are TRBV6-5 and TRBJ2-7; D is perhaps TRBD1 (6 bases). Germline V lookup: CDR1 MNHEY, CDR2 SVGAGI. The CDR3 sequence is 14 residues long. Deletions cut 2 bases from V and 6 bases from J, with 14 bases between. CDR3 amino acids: CASSYTGFPSEQYF. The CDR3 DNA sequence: TGTGCCAGCAGTTACACAGGGTTCCCAAGCGAGCAGTACTTC.

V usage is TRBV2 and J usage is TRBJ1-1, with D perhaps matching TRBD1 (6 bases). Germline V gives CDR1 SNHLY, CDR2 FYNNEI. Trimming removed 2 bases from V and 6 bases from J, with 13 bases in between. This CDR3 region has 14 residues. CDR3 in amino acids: CASSEIPGQPEAFF. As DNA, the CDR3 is TGTGCCAGCAGTGAAATCCCTGGACAGCCTGAAGCTTTCTTT. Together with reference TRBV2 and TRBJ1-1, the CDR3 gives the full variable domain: EPEVTQTPSHQVTQMGQEVILRCVPISNHLYFYWYRQILGQKVEFLVSFYNNEISEKSEIFDDQFSVERPDGSNFTLKIRSTKLEDSAMYFCASSEIPGQPEAFFGQGTRLTVV.

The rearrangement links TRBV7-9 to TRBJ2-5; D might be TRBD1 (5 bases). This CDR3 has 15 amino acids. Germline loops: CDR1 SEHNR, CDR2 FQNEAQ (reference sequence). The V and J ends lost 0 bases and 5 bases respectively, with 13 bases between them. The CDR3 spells CASSLALTARETQYF. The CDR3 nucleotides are TGTGCCAGCAGCTTAGCGCTGACAGCGAGGGAGACCCAGTACTTC.

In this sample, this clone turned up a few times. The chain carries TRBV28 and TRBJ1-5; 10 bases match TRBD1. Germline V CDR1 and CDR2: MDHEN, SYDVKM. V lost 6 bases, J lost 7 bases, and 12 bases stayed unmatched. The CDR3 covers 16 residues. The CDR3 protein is CASSQPRQGARQPQHF. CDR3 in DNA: TGTGCCAGCAGCCAACCGCGACAGGGGGCCAGGCAGCCCCAGCATTTT. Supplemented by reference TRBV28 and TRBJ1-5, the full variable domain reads DVKVTQSSRYLVKRTGEKVFLECVQDMDHENMFWYRQDPGLGLRLIYFSYDVKMKEKGDIPEGYSVSREKKERFSLILESASTNQTSMYLCASSQPRQGARQPQHFGDGTRLSIL.

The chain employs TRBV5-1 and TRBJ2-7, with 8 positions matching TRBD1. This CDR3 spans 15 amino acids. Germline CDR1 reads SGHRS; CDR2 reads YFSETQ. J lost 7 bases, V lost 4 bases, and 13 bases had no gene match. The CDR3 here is CASSTTGGTFWEQYF. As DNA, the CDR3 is TGCGCCAGCAGCACCACAGGGGGGACTTTTTGGGAGCAGTACTTC.

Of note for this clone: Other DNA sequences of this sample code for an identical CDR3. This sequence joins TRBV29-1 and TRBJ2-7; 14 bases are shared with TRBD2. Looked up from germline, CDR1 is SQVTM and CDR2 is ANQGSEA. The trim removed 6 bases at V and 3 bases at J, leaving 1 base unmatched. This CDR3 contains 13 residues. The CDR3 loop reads CSVGTSGSYEQYF. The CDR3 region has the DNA TGCAGCGTCGGGACTAGCGGGAGCTACGAGCAGTACTTC.

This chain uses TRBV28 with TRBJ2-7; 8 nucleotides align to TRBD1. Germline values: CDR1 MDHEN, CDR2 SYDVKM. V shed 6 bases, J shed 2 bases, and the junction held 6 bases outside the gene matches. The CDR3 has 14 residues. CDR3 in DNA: TGTGCCAGCAGGGGTTTGACAGGGGCCTACGAGCAGTACTTC. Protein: CASRGLTGAYEQYF.

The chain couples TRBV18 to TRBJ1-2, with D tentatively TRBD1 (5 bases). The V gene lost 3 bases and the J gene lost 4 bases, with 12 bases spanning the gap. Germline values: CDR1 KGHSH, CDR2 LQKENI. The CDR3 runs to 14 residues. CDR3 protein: CASSPGQGSYGYTF. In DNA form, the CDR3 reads TGTGCCAGCTCACCGGGGCAGGGTAGCTATGGCTACACCTTC.

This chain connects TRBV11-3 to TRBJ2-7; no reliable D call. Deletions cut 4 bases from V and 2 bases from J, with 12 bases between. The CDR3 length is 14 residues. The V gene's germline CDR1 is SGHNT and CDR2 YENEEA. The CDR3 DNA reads TGTGCCAGCAGCTCGAACAGCGAAACCTACGAGCAGTACTTC. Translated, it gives CASSSNSETYEQYF.